What follows are 21 T cell receptor beta chains derived from one specimen sequenced in a study of CD8 T cells in Susac syndrome. Random-hexamer reverse transcription was applied to roughly 0.45 to 1 ug RNA. TCRdb analysed the immunoSEQ multiplex PCR reads with MiXCR anew, one entry per CDR3 protein. The data hold roughly 180,000 distinct CDR3 sequences, with about 95% observed a single time. Sequencing used CD4+ T cells from PBMCs. Every receptor here comes from a human donor with Susac syndrome.

This clonotype was recorded only once. The rearrangement joins TRBV10-1 to TRBJ2-5; no reliable D call. Trimming removed 3 bases from V and 12 bases from J, with 14 bases in between. Germline V CDR1 and CDR2: WNHNN, SYGVQD (reference sequence). CDR3 length equals 12 residues. The CDR3 is CASSDFSDKKYF. The CDR3 DNA sequence: TGCGCCAGCAGTGATTTCAGTGACAAGAAGTACTTC.

The chain recombines TRBV20-1 with TRBJ2-7; 9 bases agree with TRBD2. V lost 2 bases to trimming and J lost 5 bases; unmatched junction nucleotides: 7. The CDR3 runs 14 residues. Germline loops: CDR1 DFQATT, CDR2 SNEGSKA (reference sequence). CDR3 DNA: TGCAGTGCTAGACTAAGCGGGAGGATGGACGAGCAGTACTTC. It encodes CSARLSGRMDEQYF.

The chain couples TRBV7-9 to TRBJ2-2; D uncertain. This CDR3 is built from 15 residues. Germline loops: CDR1 SEHNR, CDR2 FQNEAQ (reference sequence). V shed 5 bases and J shed 3 bases, with 13 bases lying between them. This chain's CDR3 is CASSVVRPDTGELFF. The DNA of the CDR3 is TGTGCCAGCAGCGTGGTCCGTCCAGACACCGGGGAGCTGTTTTTT.

The chain has TRBV6-2 or TRBV6-3 and TRBJ2-3; tentative D call: TRBD1 (6 bases). Trimming removed 1 base from V and 5 bases from J, with 10 bases in between. CDR1 MNHEY and CDR2 SVGEGT come from the germline V gene. This CDR3 has 14 residues. CDR3 residues: CASSYFTQGDTQYF. The CDR3 DNA reads TGTGCCAGCAGTTACTTCACACAGGGAGATACGCAGTATTTT.

This chain joins TRBV18 and TRBJ2-1; D might be TRBD1 or TRBD2, each matching 5 bases. The CDR3 has 16 residues. Trimming took 0 bases from V and 0 from J, leaving 9 bases between them. Germline V gives CDR1 KGHSH, CDR2 LQKENI. Written as DNA, the CDR3 is TGTGCCAGCTCACCACCGGGACGCCGCTCCTACAATGAGCAGTTCTTC. The encoded protein is CASSPPGRRSYNEQFF.

This chain uses TRBV6-6 with TRBJ1-5, with a possible D match to TRBD1 (5 bases). CDR1 is MNHNY, CDR2 SVGAGI, per germline (reference sequence). This CDR3 is built from 15 residues. V gave up 8 bases and J gave up 2 bases, with 16 bases separating them. The DNA of the CDR3 is TGTGCCAGCGGATTCCCGGGGGGAGGCAATCAGCCCCAGCATTTT. Translated, it gives CASGFPGGGNQPQHF.

This chain uses TRBV24-1 with TRBJ2-5, with a tentative D call TRBD1 (5 bases). CDR1 is KGHDR, CDR2 SFDVKD, per germline. Deletions cut 0 bases from V and 7 bases from J, with 11 bases between. This CDR3 has 14 residues. This CDR3 is CATSDLASQGTQYF. Here the CDR3 DNA reads TGTGCCACCAGTGATTTGGCCAGCCAGGGGACCCAGTACTTC.

This clonotype was seen a handful of times. This sequence joins TRBV19 and TRBJ2-1; perhaps TRBD2 as D (6 bases). Deletions cut 6 bases from V and 6 bases from J, with 9 bases between. The germline CDR1 and CDR2 sequences are LNHDA and SQIVND (reference sequence). This CDR3 region has 12 residues. CDR3 bases: TGTGCCAGTAGCAGGGACTCCAATGAGCAGTTCTTC. Protein product: CASSRDSNEQFF.

This sequence joins TRBV12-5 and TRBJ2-1; 8 bases are a match to TRBD1. Germline CDR1 and CDR2: LGHNT and FRNRAP. This CDR3 spans 17 amino acids. With 5 bases clipped from V and 2 bases from J, the junction kept 11 bases outside the gene matches. The CDR3 here is CASGTNNRGFAYNEQFF. Written as DNA, the CDR3 is TGTGCTAGTGGTACAAACAACAGGGGGTTCGCCTACAATGAGCAGTTCTTC.

The chain couples TRBV4-1 to TRBJ1-2; 8 bases fit TRBD1. This CDR3 is built from 15 residues. V was clipped by 1 base and J by 4 bases; unmatched bases: 5. Germline assignment: CDR1 MGHRA and CDR2 YSYEKL. For the CDR3, the DNA is TGCGCCAGCAGCCAAGCCCCGACAGGGGCCTATGGCTACACCTTC. Residues: CASSQAPTGAYGYTF.

The chain carries TRBV2 and TRBJ1-5; 7 bases match TRBD1. From germline, CDR1 is SNHLY and CDR2 FYNNEI. The CDR3 is 16 residues long. Unmatched junction bases numbered 11, after V lost 5 bases and J lost 4 bases. CDR3 amino acids: CASSITGTAINQPQHF. Written as DNA, the CDR3 is TGTGCCAGCAGTATCACTGGGACAGCAATTAATCAGCCCCAGCATTTT.

The genes are TRBV6-6 and TRBJ1-2, with 11 bases identical to TRBD1. Germline V gives CDR1 MNHNY, CDR2 SVGAGI (reference sequence). V lost 7 bases to trimming and J lost 4 bases; unmatched junction nucleotides: 11. The CDR3 sequence is 16 residues long. The CDR3: CASILGQGVLGYGYTF. The CDR3 DNA reads as TGTGCCAGCATCCTGGGACAGGGGGTTTTGGGCTATGGCTACACCTTC.

J is TRBJ1-1 and V is TRBV30, with a tentative D call TRBD1 (6 bases). Germline loops: CDR1 GTSNPN, CDR2 SVGIG (reference sequence). V lost 6 bases, J lost 0 bases, and 11 bases lay in between. There are 13 residues in the CDR3. The CDR3 DNA reads TGTGCCTGCAATGACAGGATGAACACTGAAGCTTTCTTT. It specifies CACNDRMNTEAFF.

The J gene is TRBJ2-1, the V gene TRBV27, with TRBD1 identical over 9 bases. The V gene end was trimmed by 3 bases and the J gene end by 5 bases; junction bases not matched to a gene: 11. Germline V gene data show CDR1 as MNHEY and CDR2 as SMNVEV (reference sequence). The CDR3 has 17 amino acids. The DNA for the CDR3 is TGTGCCAGCAGTTTTGGACAGGGGCGGGACAACAACAATGAGCAGTTCTTC. This translates into CASSFGQGRDNNNEQFF.

CDR3 amino acids: CASSLGRGSGELFF. CDR3 DNA: TGTGCCAGCAGCTTAGGTCGGGGGTCCGGGGAGCTGTTTTTT. The chain uses TRBV11-3 and TRBJ2-2; D may be TRBD2 (6 bases). The CDR3 contains 14 residues. V was shortened by 1 base and J by 6 bases, with 9 bases between the two germline ends. CDR1 is SGHNT and CDR2 is YENEEA in the germline V gene.

The chain employs TRBV20-1 and TRBJ2-7; D perhaps matches TRBD1 (5 bases). V was clipped by 0 bases and J by 2 bases, with 5 bases between them. This CDR3 has 12 residues. Germline V gene sequence: CDR1 DFQATT, CDR2 SNEGSKA (reference sequence). The CDR3, as DNA: TGCAGTGCTAGAGAGGGGCCCTACGAGCAGTACTTC. This sequence encodes CSAREGPYEQYF.

This sequence joins TRBV19 and TRBJ1-1, with D unresolved. Trimming took 6 bases from V and 4 from J, leaving 9 bases between them. Germline CDR1 reads LNHDA; CDR2 reads SQIVND (reference sequence). The CDR3 runs 12 residues. The CDR3: CASRAGPTEAFF. In DNA form, the CDR3 reads TGTGCCAGTAGGGCAGGTCCCACTGAAGCTTTCTTT.

The chain joins TRBV5-1 to TRBJ2-7, with D possibly TRBD1 on 6 matching bases. The CDR3 has 16 residues. CDR1 and CDR2 (germline): SGHRS, YFSETQ. V was trimmed by 4 bases and J by 4 bases, leaving 21 bases between them. This CDR3 is CASSQRPQGVTYEQYF. The CDR3 coding sequence is TGCGCCAGCAGCCAGCGACCACAGGGAGTTACTTACGAGCAGTACTTC. Filled out from reference TRBV5-1 and TRBJ2-7, the complete variable domain reads KAGVTQTPRYLIKTRGQQVTLSCSPISGHRSVSWYQQTPGQGLQFLFEYFSETQRNKGNFPGRFSGRQFSNSRSEMNVSTLELGDSALYLCASSQRPQGVTYEQYFGPGTRLTVT.

The rearrangement links TRBV29-1 to TRBJ2-5; 8 bases align to TRBD1. The junction had 12 bases not matched to a gene; V was cut back by 6 bases and J by 9 bases. Germline V gene lookup returns CDR1 SQVTM and CDR2 ANQGSEA. There are 13 residues in the CDR3. The CDR3 coding sequence is TGCAGCGTCCGGGGACAGGCCGGTGAGGCCCAGTACTTC. Translation gives CSVRGQAGEAQYF.

V usage is TRBV3-1 and J usage is TRBJ1-1; D perhaps matches TRBD1 (6 bases). The CDR3 is 15 residues long. Germline lookup yields CDR1 LGHDT and CDR2 YNNKEL (reference sequence). V lost 0 bases and J 1 base, leaving 9 bases between the germline ends. CDR3 protein: CASSQDTGWNTEAFF. CDR3 nucleotides: TGTGCCAGCAGCCAAGATACAGGGTGGAACACTGAAGCTTTCTTT. Variable domain in full (rest from reference TRBV3-1 and TRBJ1-1): DTAVSQTPKYLVTQMGNDKSIKCEQNLGHDTMYWYKQDSKKFLKIMFSYNNKELIINETVPNRFSPKSPDKAHLNLHINSLELGDSAVYFCASSQDTGWNTEAFFGQGTRLTVV.

J is TRBJ1-1 and V is TRBV18; no reliable D call. There are 17 residues in the CDR3. Trimming took off 1 base at V and 4 bases at J, with 19 bases between the two ends. The germline V gene encodes CDR1 KGHSH and CDR2 LQKENI. DNA for the CDR3: TGTGCCAGCTCACCACTACCAGCCCAACCCGCAGGCACTGAAGCTTTCTTT. Translated: CASSPLPAQPAGTEAFF.